This T cell receptor (beta chain) was retrieved from a study of shared T cell receptors in the human thymus. TCRdb's copy holds only in-frame clones and misses some; the assay was immunoSEQ multiplex PCR. Among hundreds of thousands of clones listed, about 90% were seen once. The CDR3 is 15 residues long. The V gene's germline CDR1 is SGHTS and CDR2 YDEGEE. Trimming took 1 base from V and 6 from J; bases not matched to a gene: 5. The same sample was also used in a study of human thymus T cells.

Sequenced input: thymocytes. The clonotype was recovered from a boy in the first two years of life with a congenital heart defect. V gene TRBV5-8 combines with J gene TRBJ2-1, with 9 bases aligning to TRBD2. For the CDR3, the DNA is TGTGCCAGCAGCTTGTTCTGGCGGGAGGGCAATGAGCAGTTCTTC. It encodes CASSLFWREGNEQFF. Full variable domain (missing parts from reference TRBV5-8 and TRBJ2-1): EAGVTQSPTHLIKTRGQQATLRCSPISGHTSVYWYQQALGLGLQFLLWYDEGEERNRGNFPPRFSGRQFPNYSSELNVNALELEDSALYLCASSLFWREGNEQFFGPGTRLTVL.